This entry describes one T cell receptor beta chain. The CDR3 totals 13 residues. CDR1 and CDR2 from the germline V gene are SQVTM and ANQGSEA. Trimming pared 6 bases from V and 5 bases from J, leaving 14 bases between. The sample belongs to a study of blood T cell repertoires in COVID-19. The method was immunoSEQ multiplex PCR; TCRdb's version includes in-frame clones alone and lacks a portion of them. The table includes hundreds of thousands of clones, 88% detected once. The V and J genes are TRBV29-1 and TRBJ2-1, with TRBD1 as a possible D gene (6 bases). The TCR was taken from a woman aged 25 to 39 who had recovered from COVID-19. Sequencing was done on a sample of peripheral blood. CDR3 DNA sequence: TGCAGCGTGGCCCCCGGACAGCACAATGAGCAGTTCTTC. Residues: CSVAPGQHNEQFF.